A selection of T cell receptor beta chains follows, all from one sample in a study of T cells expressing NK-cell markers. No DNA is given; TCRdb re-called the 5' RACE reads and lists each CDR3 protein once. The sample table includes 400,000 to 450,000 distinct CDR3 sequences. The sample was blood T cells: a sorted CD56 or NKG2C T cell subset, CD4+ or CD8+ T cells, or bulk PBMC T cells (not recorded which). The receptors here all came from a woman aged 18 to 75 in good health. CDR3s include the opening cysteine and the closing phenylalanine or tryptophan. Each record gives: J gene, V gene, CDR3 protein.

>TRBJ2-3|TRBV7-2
CASSAMGRGRTDTQYF
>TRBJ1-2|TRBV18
CASSPAGVFDYGYTF
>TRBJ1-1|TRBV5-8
CASSLGGSSEAFF
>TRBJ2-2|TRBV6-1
CASRPGRLDTGELFF
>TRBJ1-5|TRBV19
CASTPQGGGIEPQHF
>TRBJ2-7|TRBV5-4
CASSLSTSGRGSYEQYF
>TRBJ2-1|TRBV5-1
CASSRGTANNEQFF
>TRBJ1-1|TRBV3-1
CASSLPGLGDTEAFF
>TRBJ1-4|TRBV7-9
CASSLVGQGGEKLFF
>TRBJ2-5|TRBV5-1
CASSNIIQGTGETQYF
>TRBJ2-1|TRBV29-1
CSVWTSGFYNEQFF
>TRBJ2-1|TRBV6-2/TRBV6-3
CASNLGVLAGGDEQFF
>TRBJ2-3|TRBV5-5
CASSLSSGTFDTQYF
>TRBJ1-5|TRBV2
CASSEARGYQPQHF
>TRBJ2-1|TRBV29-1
CSVSASSYNEQFF
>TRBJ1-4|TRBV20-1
CSARDGEGKTNEKLFF
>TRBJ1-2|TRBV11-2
CASSLGAGYGYTF
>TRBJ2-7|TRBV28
CASSLGAGAYEQYF
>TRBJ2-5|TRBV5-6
CASRRRGGGETQYF
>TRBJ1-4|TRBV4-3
CASSQDSPGQFPTNEKLFF
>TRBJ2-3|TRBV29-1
CSVEGETDTQYF
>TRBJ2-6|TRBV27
CASSSYRLAGGPVGSGANVLTF
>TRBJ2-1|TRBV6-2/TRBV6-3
CASSNARAGVHEQFF
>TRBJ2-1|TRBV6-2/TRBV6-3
CASSYGQGARREQFF
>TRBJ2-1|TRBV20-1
CSARDLGRGTSGAKRGNEQFF
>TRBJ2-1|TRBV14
CASSQVYYNEQFF
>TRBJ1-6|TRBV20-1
CSARSAGVNSPLHF
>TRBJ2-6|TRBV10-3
CAIRSISGANVLTF
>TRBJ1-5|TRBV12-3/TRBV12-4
CASIEGGGPQHF
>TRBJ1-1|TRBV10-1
CASSAPPGQGRDPNTEAFF
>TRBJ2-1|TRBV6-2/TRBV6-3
CASSTGLAGDNEQFF
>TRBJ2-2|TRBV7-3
CASSYLGTSGTPSGTGELFF
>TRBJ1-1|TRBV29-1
CSVWGGGTEAFF
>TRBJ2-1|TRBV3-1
CATPDTARSYNEQFF
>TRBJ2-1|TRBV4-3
CASSQDRAGGLNEQFF
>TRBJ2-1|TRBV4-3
CASSQEIGHNEQFF
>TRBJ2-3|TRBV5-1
CASRTQGTSTDTQYF
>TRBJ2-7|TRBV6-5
CASSYSDRTYYEQYF
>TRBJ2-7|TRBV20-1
CSAITGFTYEQYF
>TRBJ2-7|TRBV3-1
CASSLSGRAVEQYF
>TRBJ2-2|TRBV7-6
CASSLAGGSTGELFF
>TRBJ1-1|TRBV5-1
CASSTRQADGNTEAFF
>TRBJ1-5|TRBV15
CATSSLGEGNQPQHF
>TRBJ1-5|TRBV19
CASSMRQINQPQHF
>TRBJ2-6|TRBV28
CASSLAGEEGANVLTF
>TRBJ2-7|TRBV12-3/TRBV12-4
CASSSGTSVTYEQYF
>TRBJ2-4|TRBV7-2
CASSLGRTGENIQYF
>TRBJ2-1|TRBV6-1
CASSGRDRYNEQFF
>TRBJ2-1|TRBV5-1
CASTSTVGYNEQFF
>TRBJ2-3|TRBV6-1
CASSKQDLSTDTQYF
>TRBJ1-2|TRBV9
CASSGTSSGYTF
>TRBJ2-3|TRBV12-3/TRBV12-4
CASSSGASSDTQYF
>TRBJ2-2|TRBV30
CAWGHTNTGELFF
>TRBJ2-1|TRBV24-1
CATSDGTGGSYNEQFF
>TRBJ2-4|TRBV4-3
CASSQRTGGLAKNIQYF